Each of the 25 T cell receptor beta chains below was sequenced from the same sample in a study of Ad26.COV2.S vaccination and SARS-CoV-2 variants. Treatment denoted: roughly 19 received Ad26.COV2.S at low or high dose, single or two shots; about 5 received placebo; per-sample allocation not given. Specimens were obtained on day 63 following the first vaccine or placebo injection. This table comes from immunoSEQ multiplex PCR, and its TCRdb copy is limited to in-frame clones, with some not included. The table shows around 450,000 clones, with 80% to 90% occurring only once. The source material was peripheral blood, sampled in a trial of Ad26.COV2.S vaccine versus placebo. The receptors were gathered from a person between 18 and 65 years old who received the Ad26.COV2.S COVID-19 vaccine or a placebo.

The chain employs TRBV23-1 and TRBJ1-2; 7 bases are shared with TRBD1. TRBV23-1 belongs to the ORF category, with a function that is uncertain. J was trimmed by 0 bases and V by 0 bases; bases with no gene match: 4. The CDR3 spans 16 residues. As DNA, the CDR3 is TGCGCCAGCAGTCAATCGCAAGGGGGCCCTAACTATGGCTACACCTTC. This codes for CASSQSQGGPNYGYTF.

The V and J genes are TRBV18 and TRBJ1-3; unclear D gene. Germline CDR1 KGHSH, CDR2 LQKENI. The CDR3 consists of 15 residues. V lost 3 bases, J lost 0 bases, and 9 bases lay in between. CDR3 loop: CASSPSDFSGNTIYF. As DNA, the CDR3 is TGTGCCAGCTCACCTAGCGACTTCTCTGGAAACACCATATATTTT.

The DNA of the CDR3 is TGTGCCAGCTTAAGCTTGGGAGACGAGCAGTTCTTC. Protein product: CASLSLGDEQFF. The V gene is TRBV6-5, the J gene TRBJ2-1; D perhaps matches TRBD2 (5 bases). Germline CDR1 reads MNHEY; CDR2 reads SVGAGI. The CDR3 runs 12 residues. V lost 8 bases to trimming and J lost 10 bases, with 15 bases between them.

The V gene is TRBV29-1, the J gene TRBJ2-1; 16 bases are shared with TRBD2. There are 16 residues in the CDR3. V lost 6 bases and J lost 4; bases outside the gene matches: 6. Germline V gene lookup returns CDR1 SQVTM and CDR2 ANQGSEA. CDR3 coding DNA: TGCAGCGTAAAGGGACTAGCGGGAGGGCCTTACAATGAGCAGTTCTTC. Translation gives CSVKGLAGGPYNEQFF.

The chain employs TRBV27 and TRBJ2-3, with unresolved D. Germline V gene lookup returns CDR1 MNHEY and CDR2 SMNVEV (reference sequence). V shed 0 bases and J shed 5 bases, with 12 bases lying between them. CDR3 length: 15 residues. The chain's CDR3 is CASSLSSRPGDTQYF. CDR3 bases: TGTGCCAGCAGTTTATCGTCCAGGCCGGGAGATACGCAGTATTTT.

The chain joins TRBV29-1 to TRBJ2-3; 8 nucleotides agree with TRBD2. CDR1 and CDR2 (germline): SQVTM, ANQGSEA. The CDR3 has 14 residues. V shed 4 bases and J 3 bases; nucleotides not matched to a gene: 6. The CDR3 protein is CSVVDSGTTDTQYF. For the CDR3, the DNA is TGCAGCGTTGTGGATAGCGGGACGACAGATACGCAGTATTTT.

The chain uses TRBV5-1 and TRBJ2-7; D is unclear. The CDR3 runs to 12 residues. With 2 bases removed from V and 2 bases from J, the gap between germline ends came to 5 bases. Germline CDR1 SGHRS, CDR2 YFSETQ. In DNA form, the CDR3 reads TGCGCCAGCAGCTTACCAGCCTACGAGCAGTACTTC. As protein: CASSLPAYEQYF.

This chain links TRBV7-3 with TRBJ1-6; D is uncertain. The CDR3 has 13 amino acids. Germline V gene data show CDR1 as SGHTA and CDR2 as FQGTGA. With 5 bases removed from V and 4 bases from J, the gap between germline ends came to 6 bases. In nucleotides, the CDR3 is TGTGCCAGCAGCCGAGAGTATAATTCACCCCTCCACTTT. This translates into CASSREYNSPLHF.

This chain joins TRBV5-4 and TRBJ2-1; 10 nucleotides align to TRBD2. The V gene end was trimmed by 2 bases and the J gene end by 6 bases; junction bases not matched to a gene: 17. Germline CDR1 SGHNT, CDR2 YYREEE (reference sequence). The CDR3 length is 19 residues. The CDR3 region is CASSFVNGYLAGVSNEQFF. The CDR3 nucleotides read TGTGCCAGCAGCTTCGTAAATGGCTACCTAGCGGGAGTAAGCAATGAGCAGTTCTTC.

V gene TRBV18 combines with J gene TRBJ1-1; D is possibly TRBD1 (5 bases). The CDR3 consists of 15 residues. With 0 bases removed from V and 5 bases from J, the gap between germline ends came to 13 bases. The germline V gene encodes CDR1 KGHSH and CDR2 LQKENI. In DNA form, the CDR3 reads TGTGCCAGCTCACCACCGGGGCTTCATGGGACTGAAGCTTTCTTT. Its translation is CASSPPGLHGTEAFF.

V and J are TRBV28 and TRBJ2-2; 7 bases fit TRBD2. The germline V gene encodes CDR1 MDHEN and CDR2 SYDVKM. Germline trimming cut 6 bases from V and 2 bases from J; bases unmatched to any gene: 9. CDR3 size: 16 residues. The CDR3 is CASSHGGIINTGELFF. CDR3 coding DNA: TGTGCCAGCAGCCACGGGGGGATAATTAACACCGGGGAGCTGTTTTTT.

V and J are TRBV7-2 and TRBJ2-5; TRBD2 matches at 8 bases. The trim removed 6 bases at V and 2 bases at J, leaving 8 bases unmatched. Germline V gene lookup returns CDR1 SGHTA and CDR2 FQGNSA. CDR3 length: 15 amino acids. Here the CDR3 DNA reads TGTGCCAGCAGGCGGATTAGCGGGACTCAAGAGACCCAGTACTTC. Amino acid sequence: CASRRISGTQETQYF.

V is TRBV27 and J is TRBJ2-1, with 15 bases lining up with TRBD2. Per the germline V gene, CDR1 is MNHEY and CDR2 is SMNVEV (reference sequence). CDR3 length: 15 residues. V was pared by 0 bases and J by 12 bases, with 3 bases of the junction left unmatched. The CDR3 sequence is CASSLSGTSGRWQFF. For the CDR3, the DNA is TGTGCCAGCAGTTTATCGGGGACTAGCGGGAGGTGGCAGTTCTTC.

This chain joins TRBV5-1 and TRBJ2-1; weak D call: TRBD1 (6 bases). Germline assignment: CDR1 SGHRS and CDR2 YFSETQ. The CDR3 sequence is 14 residues long. V lost 0 bases and J lost 3, with 7 bases in between. The CDR3 region has the DNA TGCGCCAGCAGCTTGGACAGGGTCTACAATGAGCAGTTCTTC. Amino acid sequence: CASSLDRVYNEQFF.

Details on this clone: This sample also contains other DNA sequences that code for the same CDR3. The chain employs TRBV6-5 and TRBJ2-1; a possible D gene is TRBD1 (7 bases). The CDR3 has 13 residues. CDR1 MNHEY and CDR2 SVGAGI come from the germline V gene. Trimming stripped 8 bases from V and 4 bases from J, with 12 bases between. The DNA for the CDR3 is TGTGCCAGCCGGAGGGACAGTTACAATGAGCAGTTCTTC. Amino acids: CASRRDSYNEQFF.

This chain connects TRBV6-5 to TRBJ1-1; D gene uncertain. The germline V gene has CDR1 MNHEY and CDR2 SVGAGI. V shed 4 bases and J shed 3 bases, with 15 bases lying between them. The CDR3 length is 15 residues. CDR3 loop: CASSFDSRRDTEAFF. The CDR3 nucleotides read TGTGCCAGCAGTTTCGACTCACGGCGGGACACTGAAGCTTTCTTT.

The chain couples TRBV9 to TRBJ1-2, with 8 bases identical to TRBD1. The V gene end was trimmed by 4 bases and the J gene end by 4 bases; junction bases not matched to a gene: 12. Per the germline V gene, CDR1 is SGDLS and CDR2 is YYNGEE. This CDR3 has 16 residues. This chain's CDR3 is CASSLSQGATSYGYTF. The DNA for the CDR3 is TGTGCCAGCAGCCTGAGCCAGGGGGCGACCTCCTATGGCTACACCTTC.

V and J are TRBV6-5 and TRBJ1-1; D is unclear. Germline CDR1 and CDR2: MNHEY and SVGAGI. Trimming shortened V by 7 bases and J by 14 bases, and 23 bases separated the two germline ends. This CDR3 is 13 amino acids long. The CDR3 coding sequence is TGTGCCAGCATCGCCCTTGCTACATCCCATAGCTTCTTT. Its protein product is CASIALATSHSFF.

The chain recombines TRBV19 with TRBJ2-2; D is unresolved. The germline V gene encodes CDR1 LNHDA and CDR2 SQIVND (reference sequence). The CDR3 is 11 residues long. V lost 3 bases, J lost 5 bases, and 1 base lay in between. CDR3 protein: CASSMTGELFF. The CDR3, as DNA: TGTGCCAGTAGTATGACCGGGGAGCTGTTTTTT.

J is TRBJ2-3 and V is TRBV7-3, with TRBD2 matching 7 bases. Germline lookup yields CDR1 SGHTA and CDR2 FQGTGA. The CDR3 is 17 amino acids. The V gene end was trimmed by 2 bases and the J gene end by 2 bases; junction bases not matched to a gene: 10. The CDR3 nucleotides are TGTGCCAGCAGCTTACTTCCTGCGGGAGACCCCACAGATACGCAGTATTTT. Protein: CASSLLPAGDPTDTQYF.

In nucleotides, the CDR3 is TGTGCCAGCAGCCCCAGAGGGGGGCCCCAGCATTTT. Translated, it gives CASSPRGGPQHF. The J gene is TRBJ1-5, the V gene TRBV7-9, with D maybe TRBD1 (6 bases). Trimming pared 5 bases from V and 9 bases from J, leaving 11 bases between. Germline loops: CDR1 SEHNR, CDR2 FQNEAQ (reference sequence). The CDR3 totals 12 residues.

The genes are TRBV29-1 and TRBJ2-7, with D maybe TRBD2 (5 bases). The germline CDR1 and CDR2 sequences are SQVTM and ANQGSEA. V gave up 5 bases and J gave up 2 bases, with 13 bases separating them. The CDR3 is 13 residues long. The CDR3 coding sequence is TGCAGCGTTTCTCCGAATAGCGCCTACGAGCAGTACTTC. It specifies CSVSPNSAYEQYF.

V is TRBV9 and J is TRBJ1-6; D not resolved. The CDR3 runs to 16 residues. Trimming pared 3 bases from V and 7 bases from J, leaving 17 bases between. Germline values: CDR1 SGDLS, CDR2 YYNGEE. The DNA of the CDR3 is TGTGCCAGCAGCGCCCGATGGGGTATCAGCAATTCACCCCTCCACTTT. Amino acid sequence: CASSARWGISNSPLHF.

The genes are TRBV6-5 and TRBJ1-5, with D tentatively TRBD1 (5 bases). The V and J ends lost 6 bases and 16 bases respectively, with 16 bases between them. Germline V gene lookup returns CDR1 MNHEY and CDR2 SVGAGI. The CDR3 totals 11 residues. The CDR3 sequence: CASRTGVLLHF. The CDR3 DNA follows: TGTGCCAGCAGAACGGGGGTCTTGCTACATTTT.

The gene calls are TRBV5-1 and TRBJ1-1; 7 positions match TRBD1. V dropped 0 bases and J dropped 2; count of bases not matched to a gene: 4. This CDR3 is 15 amino acids long. Germline V CDR1 and CDR2: SGHRS, YFSETQ. The CDR3 coding sequence is TGCGCCAGCAGCTTGGTTGACAGGGATAACACTGAAGCTTTCTTT. This codes for CASSLVDRDNTEAFF.